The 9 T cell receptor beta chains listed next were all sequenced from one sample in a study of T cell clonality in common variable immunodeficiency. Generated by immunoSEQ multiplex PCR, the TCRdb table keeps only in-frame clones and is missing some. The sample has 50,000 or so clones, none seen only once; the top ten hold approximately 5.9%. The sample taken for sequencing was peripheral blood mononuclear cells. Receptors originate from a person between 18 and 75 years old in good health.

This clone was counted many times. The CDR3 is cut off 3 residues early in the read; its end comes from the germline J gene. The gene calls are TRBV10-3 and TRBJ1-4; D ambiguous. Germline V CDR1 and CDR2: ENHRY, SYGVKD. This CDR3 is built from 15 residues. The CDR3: CAISETGLPNSPLFF. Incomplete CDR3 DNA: TGTGCCATCAGTGAGACCGGACTGCCTAATTCACCA.

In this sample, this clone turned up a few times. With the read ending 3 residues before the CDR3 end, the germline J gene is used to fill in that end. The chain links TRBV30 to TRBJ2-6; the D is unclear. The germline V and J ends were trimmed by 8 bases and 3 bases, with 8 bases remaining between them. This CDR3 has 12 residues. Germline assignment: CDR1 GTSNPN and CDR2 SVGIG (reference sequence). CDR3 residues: CAILSGANVLTF. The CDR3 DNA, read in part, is TGTGCCATTCTAAGTGGGGCCAACGTC.

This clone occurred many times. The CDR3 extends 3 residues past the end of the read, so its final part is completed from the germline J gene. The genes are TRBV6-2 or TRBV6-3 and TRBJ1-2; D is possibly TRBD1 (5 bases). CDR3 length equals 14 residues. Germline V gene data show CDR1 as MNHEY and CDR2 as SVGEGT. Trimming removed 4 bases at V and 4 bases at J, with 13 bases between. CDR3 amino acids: CASSSGGGPYGYTF. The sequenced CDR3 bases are TGTGCCAGCAGTTCCGGGGGAGGACCCTATGGC.

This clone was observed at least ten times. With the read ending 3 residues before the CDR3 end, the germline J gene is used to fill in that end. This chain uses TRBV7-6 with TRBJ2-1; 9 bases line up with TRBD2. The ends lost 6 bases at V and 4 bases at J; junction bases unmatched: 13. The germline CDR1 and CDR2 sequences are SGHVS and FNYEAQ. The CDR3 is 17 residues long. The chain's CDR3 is CASRSRRGGPPYNEQFF. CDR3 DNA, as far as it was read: TGTGCCAGCAGGAGTAGGCGGGGGGGTCCGCCTTACAATGAG.

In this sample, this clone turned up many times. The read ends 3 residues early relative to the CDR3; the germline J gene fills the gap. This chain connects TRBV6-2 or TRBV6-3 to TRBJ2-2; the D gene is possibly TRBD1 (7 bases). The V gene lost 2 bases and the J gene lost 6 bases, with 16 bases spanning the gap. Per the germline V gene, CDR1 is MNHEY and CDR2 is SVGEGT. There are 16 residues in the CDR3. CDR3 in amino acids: CASSYGRGVFSGELFF. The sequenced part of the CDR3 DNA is TGTGCCAGCAGTTACGGCAGGGGGGTTTTCTCCGGGGAG.

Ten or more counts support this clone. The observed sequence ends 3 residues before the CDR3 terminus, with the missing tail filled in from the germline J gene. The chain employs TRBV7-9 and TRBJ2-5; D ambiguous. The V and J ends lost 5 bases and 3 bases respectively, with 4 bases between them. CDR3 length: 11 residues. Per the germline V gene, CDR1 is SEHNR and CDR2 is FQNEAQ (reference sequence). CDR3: CASSLKETQYF. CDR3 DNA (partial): TGTGCCAGCAGCCTTAAAGAGACC.

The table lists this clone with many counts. The CDR3 DNA, read in part, is TGTGCCAGACGAAAGGAGGGTACAGATACG. This gives the protein CARRKEGTDT. The entire CDR3 reads CARRKEGTDTQYF. The chain couples TRBV2 to TRBJ2-3; D may be TRBD2 (6 bases). With the read ending 3 residues before the CDR3 end, the germline J gene is used to fill in that end. The CDR3 spans 13 residues. Trimming shortened V by 9 bases and J by 3 bases, and 13 bases separated the two germline ends. Per the germline V gene, CDR1 is SNHLY and CDR2 is FYNNEI.

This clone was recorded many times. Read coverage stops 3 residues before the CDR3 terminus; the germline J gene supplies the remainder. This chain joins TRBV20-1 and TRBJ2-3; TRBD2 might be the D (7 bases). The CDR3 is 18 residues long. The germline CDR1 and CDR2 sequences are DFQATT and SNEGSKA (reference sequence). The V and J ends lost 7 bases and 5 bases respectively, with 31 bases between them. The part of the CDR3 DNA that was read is TGCAGTGTCCTTCTAGAGGGTGTGTCGGGGGGCGAGGGAGATACG. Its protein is CSVLLEGVSGGEGDT. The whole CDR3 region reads CSVLLEGVSGGEGDTQYF.

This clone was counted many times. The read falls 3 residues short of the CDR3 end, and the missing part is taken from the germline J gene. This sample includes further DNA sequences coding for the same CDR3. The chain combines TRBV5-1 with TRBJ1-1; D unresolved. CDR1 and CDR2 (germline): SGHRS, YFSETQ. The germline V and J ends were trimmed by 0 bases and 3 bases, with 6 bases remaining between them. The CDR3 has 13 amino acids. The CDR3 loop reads CASSLAGDTEAFF. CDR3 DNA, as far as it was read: TGCGCCAGCAGCTTGGCGGGTGACACTGAA.